This T cell receptor beta chain stems from a study of Graves' ophthalmopathy and Graves' hyperthyroidism. Amplified TCR beta CDR3 regions were obtained using RNA transcripts as template. The library came from an HTBI-primed first-round RT-PCR and a second-round multiplex PCR. Via MiXCR, TCRdb re-called the multiplex PCR reads, giving one row per CDR3 protein. The table includes almost 750,000 distinct CDR3 sequences, roughly 41% detected once. The CDR3 loop spans 14 amino acids. With V trimmed by 7 bases and J by 3 bases, 5 bases remained unmatched. Germline V gene data show CDR1 as SNHLY and CDR2 as FYNNEI.

The source material was peripheral blood. The chain couples TRBV2 to TRBJ1-3; 8 bases match TRBD1. This clonotype originated in an adult man with Graves' ophthalmopathy. CDR3 protein: CASTRTGFGNTIYF. The DNA of the CDR3 is TGTGCCAGCACTCGGACAGGGTTTGGAAACACCATATATTTT.